Listed below are T cell receptor beta chains from one sample, sequenced in a study of PD-L1 blockade in urothelial cancer. TCRdb keeps only in-frame clones here, not all; method: immunoSEQ multiplex PCR. The sample lists some 54,000 clones, over 75% occurring once. Sequences were derived from PBMCs, sampled around atezolizumab (anti-PD-L1) treatment. The receptors were gathered from a middle-aged man with urothelial cancer. Each CDR3 is given with its conserved first and last residue. D genes are given only for firm matches. The size of a clone is reported for some rows only, either as once, few or many, or as a class for expanded clones.

D: TRBD2
J: TRBJ2-5
length: 14
V: TRBV28
size: .
DNA: TGTGCCAGCAGGCGGGGGGGGTCCCAAGAGACCCAGTACTTC
CDR3: CASRRGGSQETQYF

D: TRBD1
J: TRBJ1-5
length: 15
V: TRBV11-2
size: .
DNA: TGTGCCAGCAGCTCAACACAGGGGGCGCGGCAGCCCCAGCATTTT
CDR3: CASSSTQGARQPQHF

D: .
J: TRBJ2-1
length: 15
V: TRBV7-9
size: few
DNA: TGTGCCAGCAGCCTCCGGGACACGGCCTTCGATGAGCAGTTCTTC
CDR3: CASSLRDTAFDEQFF

D: TRBD1
J: TRBJ2-2
length: 16
V: TRBV19
size: .
DNA: TGTGCCAGTAGGACAGGGGGAGTTACGAGCACCGGGGAGCTGTTTTTT
CDR3: CASRTGGVTSTGELFF

D: .
J: TRBJ2-1
length: 14
V: TRBV6-5
size: .
DNA: TGTGCCAGCAGTTACGCGGGGAACTCCAATGAGCAGTTCTTC
CDR3: CASSYAGNSNEQFF

D: .
J: TRBJ1-4
length: 15
V: TRBV6-5
size: .
DNA: TGTGCCAGCAGTTACTCGTCGGGCGAGGGTGAAAAACTGTTTTTT
CDR3: CASSYSSGEGEKLFF

D: .
J: TRBJ2-5
length: 13
V: TRBV11-3
size: .
DNA: TGTGCCAGCACCGTGGGAGGCGAAGAGATCCAGTACTTC
CDR3: CASTVGGEEIQYF

D: TRBD1
J: TRBJ2-6
length: 19
V: TRBV30
size: .
DNA: TGTGCCTGGACCCGGGACAGGGGGTTTCGGGACTCTGGGGCCAACGTCCTGACTTTC
CDR3: CAWTRDRGFRDSGANVLTF

D: TRBD1
J: TRBJ2-7
length: 19
V: TRBV5-1
size: .
DNA: TGCGCCAGCAGCTTGGCCGGGACAGGAATATCCCACGGGGCCTACGAGCAGTACTTC
CDR3: CASSLAGTGISHGAYEQYF

D: TRBD1
J: TRBJ1-5
length: 15
V: TRBV15
size: .
DNA: TGTGCCACCAGTCGACAGGGGAATAGCAATCAGCCCCAGCATTTT
CDR3: CATSRQGNSNQPQHF

D: .
J: TRBJ1-4
length: 18
V: TRBV25-1
size: .
DNA: TGTGCCAGCAGTGAACCCACCGGACACCGGCCAAATAATGAAAAACTGTTTTTT
CDR3: CASSEPTGHRPNNEKLFF

D: .
J: TRBJ2-5
length: 15
V: TRBV11-1
size: .
DNA: TGTGCCAGCAGCTCGGGGAGGGGGGATCAAGAGACCCAGTACTTC
CDR3: CASSSGRGDQETQYF

D: TRBD1
J: TRBJ2-7
length: 14
V: TRBV5-1
size: .
DNA: TGCGCCAGCAGACTACAGGGGGGACCCTACGAGCAGTACTTC
CDR3: CASRLQGGPYEQYF

D: .
J: TRBJ2-3
length: 15
V: TRBV4-1
size: .
DNA: TGCGCCAGCAGCCAAGATGCGGGGCGATCAGATACGCAGTATTTT
CDR3: CASSQDAGRSDTQYF

D: .
J: TRBJ1-1
length: 15
V: TRBV27
size: .
DNA: TGTGCCAGCAGTTTATACCTCAGGGGGAACACTGAAGCTTTCTTT
CDR3: CASSLYLRGNTEAFF

D: TRBD2
J: TRBJ2-1
length: 16
V: TRBV7-3
size: .
DNA: TGTGCCAGCAGCCCTACCGGGACTAGACTATCGAATGAGCAGTTCTTC
CDR3: CASSPTGTRLSNEQFF

D: .
J: TRBJ2-7
length: 16
V: TRBV27
size: .
DNA: TGTGCCAGCAGTTTATCGGGAGGAGACTTTTCCTACGAGCAGTACTTC
CDR3: CASSLSGGDFSYEQYF

D: TRBD2
J: TRBJ2-5
length: 16
V: TRBV19
size: .
DNA: TGTGCCAGTAGTACGGCGACTAGCGGGAAACAAGAGACCCAGTACTTC
CDR3: CASSTATSGKQETQYF

D: .
J: TRBJ1-3
length: 18
V: TRBV9
size: .
DNA: TGTGCCAGCAGCGTAGGATTTTCCTCCCGGAGCTCTGGAAACACCATATATTTT
CDR3: CASSVGFSSRSSGNTIYF

D: .
J: TRBJ1-2
length: 16
V: TRBV6-1
size: few
DNA: TGTGCCAGCAGTGAAGCCGCGGCAGAAGCTAACTATGGCTACACCTTC
CDR3: CASSEAAAEANYGYTF

D: .
J: TRBJ1-5
length: 16
V: TRBV6-6
size: .
DNA: TGTGCCAGCAGTTACGAAGAGGTCACGGGCAATCAGCCCCAGCATTTT
CDR3: CASSYEEVTGNQPQHF

D: .
J: TRBJ2-5
length: 14
V: TRBV2
size: once
DNA: TGTGCCAGCAGCCCTCAGGGTCCTCAAGAGACCCAGTACTTC
CDR3: CASSPQGPQETQYF

D: TRBD2
J: TRBJ2-7
length: 14
V: TRBV10-3
size: .
DNA: TGTGCCATCAGGAGGACTAGCGGGACGTACGAGCAGTACTTC
CDR3: CAIRRTSGTYEQYF

D: .
J: TRBJ1-2
length: 12
V: TRBV19
size: .
DNA: TGTGCCAGTTCACAGGGTTCCGGAGGCTACACCTTC
CDR3: CASSQGSGGYTF

D: TRBD1
J: TRBJ1-2
length: 12
V: TRBV28
size: .
DNA: TGTGCCAGCAGACCAGGGGGCGGTGGCTACACCTTC
CDR3: CASRPGGGGYTF

D: .
J: TRBJ2-1
length: 13
V: TRBV2
size: .
DNA: TGTGCCAGCAGTGATCGGGAATACAATGAGCAGTTCTTC
CDR3: CASSDREYNEQFF

D: .
J: TRBJ1-5
length: 15
V: TRBV2
size: .
DNA: TGTGCCAGCAGGCGGAGAGATCTTAGCAATCAGCCCCAGCATTTT
CDR3: CASRRRDLSNQPQHF

D: TRBD1
J: TRBJ1-2
length: 16
V: TRBV5-4
size: .
DNA: TGTGCCAGCAGCTTGGGGGGGGACAGAGGTTACTATGGCTACACCTTC
CDR3: CASSLGGDRGYYGYTF

D: TRBD2
J: TRBJ2-2
length: 16
V: TRBV5-6
size: once
DNA: TGTGCCAGCAGCTTGGCACTAGCGGGTAACACCGGGGAGCTGTTTTTT
CDR3: CASSLALAGNTGELFF

D: .
J: TRBJ1-1
length: 12
V: TRBV4-2
size: .
DNA: TGTGCCAGCGCCGCAGGGAACACTGAAGCTTTCTTT
CDR3: CASAAGNTEAFF

D: .
J: TRBJ2-1
length: 14
V: TRBV30
size: many
DNA: TGTGCCTGGTTAGCCGTAAGCTCCTACAATGAGCAGTTCTTC
CDR3: CAWLAVSSYNEQFF

D: .
J: TRBJ1-5
length: 14
V: TRBV15
size: .
DNA: TGTGCCACCAGCGAACCCACAGGGAATCAGCCCCAGCATTTT
CDR3: CATSEPTGNQPQHF

D: .
J: TRBJ1-4
length: 15
V: TRBV27
size: .
DNA: TGTGCCAGCAGTTTCCAGAGGGGAGGGGGTGAAAAACTGTTTTTT
CDR3: CASSFQRGGGEKLFF

D: TRBD1
J: TRBJ1-1
length: 15
V: TRBV2
size: .
DNA: TGTGCCAGCAGTCTCGGGACAGGGGGTGTCACTGAAGCTTTCTTT
CDR3: CASSLGTGGVTEAFF

D: TRBD1
J: TRBJ1-2
length: 15
V: TRBV18
size: .
DNA: TGTGCCAGCTCCCCGGGAACCGACAGGGCCAATGGCTACACCTTC
CDR3: CASSPGTDRANGYTF

D: .
J: TRBJ2-3
length: 16
V: TRBV15
size: .
DNA: TGTGCCACCAGCAGAAACCTAGTCGGGGGAGCAGATACGCAGTATTTT
CDR3: CATSRNLVGGADTQYF

D: .
J: TRBJ1-2
length: 18
V: TRBV5-5
size: .
DNA: TGTGCCAGCAGCTTGGATCCTGGGGGGGAAGGTTCGACTAGTGGCTACACCTTC
CDR3: CASSLDPGGEGSTSGYTF

D: TRBD1
J: TRBJ1-4
length: 14
V: TRBV4-1
size: .
DNA: TGCGCCAGCAGCCAAAGGTCAGGGGGTGAAAAACTGTTTTTT
CDR3: CASSQRSGGEKLFF

D: TRBD2
J: TRBJ2-1
length: 15
V: TRBV9
size: .
DNA: TGTGCCAGCACCGAGACTAGCGAAAGATACAATGAGCAGTTCTTC
CDR3: CASTETSERYNEQFF

D: .
J: TRBJ1-4
length: 15
V: TRBV7-6
size: .
DNA: TGTGCCAGCAGCCCCCGACAGTCAACTAATGAAAAACTGTTTTTT
CDR3: CASSPRQSTNEKLFF

D: .
J: TRBJ1-2
length: 16
V: TRBV28
size: once
DNA: TGTGCCAGCAGTCCAACCTCGACAGAAGCCAACTATGGCTACACCTTC
CDR3: CASSPTSTEANYGYTF

D: TRBD1
J: TRBJ2-2
length: 15
V: TRBV19
size: .
DNA: TGTGCCAGTAGTCTGGGACAGGGCTACGCCGGGGAGCTGTTTTTT
CDR3: CASSLGQGYAGELFF

D: TRBD2
J: TRBJ2-3
length: 18
V: TRBV27
size: .
DNA: TGTGCCAGCACCGCAACCTCGCCGGGACTAGCGGGAGAAGATACGCAGTATTTT
CDR3: CASTATSPGLAGEDTQYF

D: .
J: TRBJ1-2
length: 13
V: TRBV7-8
size: .
DNA: TGTGCCAGCAGCTTAAGACAAAACTATGGCTACACCTTC
CDR3: CASSLRQNYGYTF

D: TRBD2
J: TRBJ2-1
length: 14
V: TRBV10-3
size: .
DNA: TGTGCCATCAGTCGGACTAGCGGGAGCAATGAGCAGTTCTTC
CDR3: CAISRTSGSNEQFF

D: .
J: TRBJ2-3
length: 12
V: TRBV6-6
size: .
DNA: TGTGCCAGCGGGAGACAAGCAGATACGCAGTATTTT
CDR3: CASGRQADTQYF

D: TRBD1
J: TRBJ1-1
length: 14
V: TRBV28
size: .
DNA: TGTGCCAGCAGTGCCCCCGGGACAGGGACTGAAGCTTTCTTT
CDR3: CASSAPGTGTEAFF

D: TRBD1
J: TRBJ1-5
length: 14
V: TRBV28
size: .
DNA: TGTGCCAGCAAGAAGGGGGCGTCGTATCAGCCCCAGCATTTT
CDR3: CASKKGASYQPQHF

D: TRBD2
J: TRBJ2-3
length: 15
V: TRBV6-1
size: .
DNA: TGTGCCAGCAGTGTGGCTAGCGGGAGTTCAGATACGCAGTATTTT
CDR3: CASSVASGSSDTQYF

D: .
J: TRBJ1-1
length: 14
V: TRBV11-3
size: .
DNA: TGTGCCAGCAGCTTAGCGGGAGGGAACACTGAAGCTTTCTTT
CDR3: CASSLAGGNTEAFF

D: .
J: TRBJ2-3
length: 14
V: TRBV4-3
size: .
DNA: TGCGCCAGCAGCCAAAATTGGCACACAGATACGCAGTATTTT
CDR3: CASSQNWHTDTQYF

D: .
J: TRBJ1-5
length: 15
V: TRBV19
size: .
DNA: TGTGCCAGTAGTATCGCAGTGCAGGGCAATCAGCCCCAGCATTTT
CDR3: CASSIAVQGNQPQHF

D: .
J: TRBJ1-2
length: 16
V: TRBV4-2
size: .
DNA: TGTGCCAGCAGCCAAGCGGGAGGGAAGAGTAACTATGGCTACACCTTC
CDR3: CASSQAGGKSNYGYTF

D: TRBD1
J: TRBJ2-1
length: 15
V: TRBV19
size: .
DNA: TGTGCCAGTAGTCCCCCCGGACAGGTTGGGCATGAGCAGTTCTTC
CDR3: CASSPPGQVGHEQFF

D: TRBD1
J: TRBJ1-1
length: 15
V: TRBV5-1
size: once
DNA: TGCGCCAGCAGCTTGGTAGGCAGGGGGCAAACTGAAGCTTTCTTT
CDR3: CASSLVGRGQTEAFF